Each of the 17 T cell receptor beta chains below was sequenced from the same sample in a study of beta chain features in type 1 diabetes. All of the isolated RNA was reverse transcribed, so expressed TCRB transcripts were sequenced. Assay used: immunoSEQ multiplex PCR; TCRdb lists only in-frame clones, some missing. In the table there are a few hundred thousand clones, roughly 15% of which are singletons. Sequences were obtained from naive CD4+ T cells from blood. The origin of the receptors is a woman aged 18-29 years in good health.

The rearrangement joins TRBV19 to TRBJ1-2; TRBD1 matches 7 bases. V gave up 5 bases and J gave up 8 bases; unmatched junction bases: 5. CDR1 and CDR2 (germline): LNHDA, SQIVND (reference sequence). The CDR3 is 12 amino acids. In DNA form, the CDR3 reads TGTGCCAGTAGTCCGACAGGGATCGGCTACACCTTC. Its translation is CASSPTGIGYTF.

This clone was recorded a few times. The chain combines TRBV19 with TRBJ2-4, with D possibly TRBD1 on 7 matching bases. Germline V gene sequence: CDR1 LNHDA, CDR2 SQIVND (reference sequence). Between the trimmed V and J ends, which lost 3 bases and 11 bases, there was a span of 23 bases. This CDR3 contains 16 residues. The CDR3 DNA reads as TGTGCCAGTAGTATGGCAGCGACAGGGAGGTTCGGTGTTCAGTACTTC. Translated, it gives CASSMAATGRFGVQYF.

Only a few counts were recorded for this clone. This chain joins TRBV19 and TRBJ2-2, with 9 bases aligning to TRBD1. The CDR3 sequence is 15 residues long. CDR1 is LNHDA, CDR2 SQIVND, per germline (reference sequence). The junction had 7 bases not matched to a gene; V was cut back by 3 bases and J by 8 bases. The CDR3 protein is CASSMIYRGPGELFF. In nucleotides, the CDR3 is TGTGCCAGTAGTATGATTTACAGGGGGCCTGGGGAGCTGTTTTTT.

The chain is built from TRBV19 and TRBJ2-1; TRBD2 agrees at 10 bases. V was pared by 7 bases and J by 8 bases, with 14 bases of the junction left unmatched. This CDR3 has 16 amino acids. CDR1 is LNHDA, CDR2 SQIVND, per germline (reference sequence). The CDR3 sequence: CASIPTPSGRGDEQFF. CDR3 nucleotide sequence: TGTGCCAGTATCCCCACTCCGAGCGGGAGGGGCGATGAGCAGTTCTTC.

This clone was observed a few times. CDR3: CASSLGGTGITEAFF. The CDR3 DNA follows: TGTGCCAGCAGCTTAGGTGGGACAGGGATCACTGAAGCTTTCTTT. V and J are TRBV7-2 and TRBJ1-1; 9 bases map to TRBD1. This CDR3 contains 15 residues. CDR1 is SGHTA and CDR2 is FQGNSA in the germline V gene. J lost 4 bases, V lost 1 base, and 4 bases had no gene match.

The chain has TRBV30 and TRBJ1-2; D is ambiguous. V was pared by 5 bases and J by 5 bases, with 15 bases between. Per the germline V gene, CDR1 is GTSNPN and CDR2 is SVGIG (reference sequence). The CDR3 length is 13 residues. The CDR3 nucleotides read TGTGCCTGGCTAGCTGGACGACTGTATGGCTACACCTTC. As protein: CAWLAGRLYGYTF. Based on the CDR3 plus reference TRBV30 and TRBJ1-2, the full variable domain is SQTIHQWPATLVQPVGSPLSLECTVEGTSNPNLYWYRQAAGRGLQLLFYSVGIGQISSEVPQNLSASRPQDRQFILSSKKLLLSDSGFYLCAWLAGRLYGYTFGSGTRLTVV.

The chain's CDR3 is CASNKGLAGVTGELFF. CDR3 coding DNA: TGTGCCAGCAATAAGGGACTAGCGGGGGTCACCGGGGAGCTGTTTTTT. The V and J genes are TRBV2 and TRBJ2-2; the match to TRBD2 covers 14 bases. This CDR3 has 16 amino acids. The V gene's germline CDR1 is SNHLY and CDR2 FYNNEI. The junction had 5 bases not matched to a gene; V was cut back by 7 bases and J by 4 bases.

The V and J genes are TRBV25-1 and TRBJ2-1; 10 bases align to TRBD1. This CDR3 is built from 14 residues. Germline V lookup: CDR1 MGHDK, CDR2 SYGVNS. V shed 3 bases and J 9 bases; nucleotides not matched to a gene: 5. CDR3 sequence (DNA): TGTGCCAGCAGTGAGGTGACAGGGGGCGTTGAGCAGTTCTTC. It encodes CASSEVTGGVEQFF.

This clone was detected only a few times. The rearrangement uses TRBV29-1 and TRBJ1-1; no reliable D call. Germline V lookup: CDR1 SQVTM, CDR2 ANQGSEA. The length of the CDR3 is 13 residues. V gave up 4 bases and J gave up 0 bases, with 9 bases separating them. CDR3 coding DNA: TGCAGCGTTGGTCTAAAGCTGAACACTGAAGCTTTCTTT. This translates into CSVGLKLNTEAFF.

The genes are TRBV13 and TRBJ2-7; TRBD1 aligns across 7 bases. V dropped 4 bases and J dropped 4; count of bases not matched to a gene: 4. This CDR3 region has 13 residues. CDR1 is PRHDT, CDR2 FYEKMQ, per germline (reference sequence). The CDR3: CASSSDRVYEQYF. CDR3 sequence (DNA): TGTGCCAGCAGCTCAGACAGGGTTTACGAGCAGTACTTC.

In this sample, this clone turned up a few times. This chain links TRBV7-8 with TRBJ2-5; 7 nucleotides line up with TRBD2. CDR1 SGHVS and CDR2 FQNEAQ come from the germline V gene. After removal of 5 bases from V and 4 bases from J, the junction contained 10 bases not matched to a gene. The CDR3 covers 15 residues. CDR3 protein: CASSPALARGETQYF. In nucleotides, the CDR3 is TGTGCCAGCAGCCCCGCACTAGCGCGGGGAGAGACCCAGTACTTC.

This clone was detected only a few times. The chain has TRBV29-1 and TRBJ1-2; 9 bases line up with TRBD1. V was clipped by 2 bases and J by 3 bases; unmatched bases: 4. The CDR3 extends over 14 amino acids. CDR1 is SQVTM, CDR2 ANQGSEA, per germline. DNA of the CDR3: TGCAGCGTTGAATTGGGACAGGGTCACTATGGCTACACCTTC. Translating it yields CSVELGQGHYGYTF. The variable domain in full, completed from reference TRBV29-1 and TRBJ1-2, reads SAVISQKPSRDICQRGTSLTIQCQVDSQVTMMFWYRQQPGQSLTLIATANQGSEATYESGFVIDKFPISRPNLTFSTLTVSNMSPEDSSIYLCSVELGQGHYGYTFGSGTRLTVV.

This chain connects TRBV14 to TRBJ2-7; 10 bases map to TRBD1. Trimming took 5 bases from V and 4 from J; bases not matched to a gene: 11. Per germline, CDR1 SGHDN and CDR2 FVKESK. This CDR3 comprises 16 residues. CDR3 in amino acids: CASSSFTGDRGYEQYF. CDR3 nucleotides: TGTGCCAGCAGCTCTTTCACCGGGGACAGGGGATACGAGCAGTACTTC. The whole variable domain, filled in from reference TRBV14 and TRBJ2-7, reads EAGVTQFPSHSVIEKGQTVTLRCDPISGHDNLYWYRRVMGKEIKFLLHFVKESKQDESGMPNNRFLAERTGGTYSTLKVQPAELEDSGVYFCASSSFTGDRGYEQYFGPGTRLTVT.

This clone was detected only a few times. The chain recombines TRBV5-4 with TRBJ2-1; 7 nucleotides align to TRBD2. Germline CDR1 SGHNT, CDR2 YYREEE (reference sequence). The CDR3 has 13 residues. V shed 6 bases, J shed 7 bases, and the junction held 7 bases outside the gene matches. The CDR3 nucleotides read TGTGCCAGCATTCCTAGCGGAAGGAATGAGCAGTTCTTC. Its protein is CASIPSGRNEQFF.

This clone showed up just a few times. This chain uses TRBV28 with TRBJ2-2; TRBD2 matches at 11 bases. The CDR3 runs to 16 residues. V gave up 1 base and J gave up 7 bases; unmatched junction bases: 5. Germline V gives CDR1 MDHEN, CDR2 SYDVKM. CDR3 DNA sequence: TGTGCCAGCAGTTTATCCCTAGCGGGAGGCCACGGGGAGCTGTTTTTT. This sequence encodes CASSLSLAGGHGELFF.

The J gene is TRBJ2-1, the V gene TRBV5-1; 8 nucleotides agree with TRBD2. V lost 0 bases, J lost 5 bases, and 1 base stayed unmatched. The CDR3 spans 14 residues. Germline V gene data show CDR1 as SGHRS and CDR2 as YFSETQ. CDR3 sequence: CASSLVSGNNEQFF. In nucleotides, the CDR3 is TGCGCCAGCAGCTTGGTTAGCGGGAACAATGAGCAGTTCTTC.

CDR3: CASSVPGGPAGEQYF. The CDR3 DNA follows: TGTGCCAGCAGTGTCCCCGGGGGGCCCGCCGGCGAGCAGTACTTC. V usage is TRBV25-1 and J usage is TRBJ2-7; D may be TRBD2 (7 bases). The V gene's germline CDR1 is MGHDK and CDR2 SYGVNS. The germline V and J ends were trimmed by 4 bases and 6 bases, with 19 bases remaining between them. This CDR3 contains 15 residues.